A selection of T cell receptor beta chains follows, all from one sample in a study of blood T cell repertoires in COVID-19. Some clones are missing from TCRdb's copy, which holds only in-frame ones; the method was immunoSEQ multiplex PCR. The data contain some 30,000 clones, more than 80% of them singletons. Sample: peripheral blood. The receptors stem from a human donor in a cohort sampled during active COVID-19. The CDR3 runs from the conserved cysteine through the conserved F or W. The D gene is left open where the match is weak. Not every row has a clone size; where given, it reads once, few, many or a size class.

j_gene	d_gene	abundance	v_gene	CDR3nt	CDR3aa
TRBJ1-5	.	.	TRBV7-2	TGTGCCAGCAGCCCGCGGACAGATAGCAATCAGCCCCAGCATTTT	CASSPRTDSNQPQHF
TRBJ2-1	.	.	TRBV19	TGTGCCAGTAGTATAGATGCCCTAGCGCGCCCCTACAATGAGCAGTTCTTC	CASSIDALARPYNEQFF
TRBJ1-4	.	.	TRBV5-6	TGTGCCAGCAGCTCTTGGGCAGGGGATGAAAAACTGTTTTTT	CASSSWAGDEKLFF
TRBJ2-6	.	.	TRBV7-2	TGTGCCAGCAGCCTCGGACAGTTCTCTGGGGCCAACGTCCTGACTTTC	CASSLGQFSGANVLTF
TRBJ1-5	.	once	TRBV5-3	TGTGCCAGAAGCTTGGACAGGGTGGGAGGGCAAAGTCAGCCCCAGCATTTT	CARSLDRVGGQSQPQHF
TRBJ1-5	.	once	TRBV5-5	TGTGCCAGCAGCCCGCTTGGGGGGGCTAATCAGCCCCAGCATTTT	CASSPLGGANQPQHF
TRBJ2-3	.	.	TRBV7-9	TGTGCCAGCAGCCCCCCTGGAGTCACAGATACGCAGTATTTT	CASSPPGVTDTQYF
TRBJ2-3	.	.	TRBV5-5	TGTGCCAGCAGCTTGTTAGGAGCGGTCTCTAGCACAGATACGCAGTATTTT	CASSLLGAVSSTDTQYF
TRBJ1-5	TRBD1	few	TRBV5-8	TGTGCCAGCAGCTTCGGGACGACAGGGACTCAGCCCCAGCATTTT	CASSFGTTGTQPQHF
TRBJ2-5	.	.	TRBV7-2	TGTGCCAGCAGCTTAGGAGGGGGGGCCGAGACCCAGTACTTC	CASSLGGGAETQYF
TRBJ1-6	.	.	TRBV5-3	TGTGCCAGAAGCTCCCTCATCTGGGGGCCGGACCATAATTCACCCCTCCACTTT	CARSSLIWGPDHNSPLHF
TRBJ2-7	TRBD2	.	TRBV4-1	TGCGCCAGCAGCCAGGGGGGGGACCCGCCCAACGAGCAGTACTTC	CASSQGGDPPNEQYF
TRBJ1-2	.	.	TRBV6-1	TGTGCCAGCAGTGAGGCAGGGAACTATGGCTACACCTTC	CASSEAGNYGYTF
TRBJ2-7	TRBD1	.	TRBV27	TGTGCCAGCAGTTTGTCCGCAGGGGGCGGTTACTCCTACGAGCAGTACTTC	CASSLSAGGGYSYEQYF
TRBJ1-1	TRBD1	.	TRBV3-1/TRBV3-2	TGTGCCAGCAGCCAAGGGACAGGGGGTCGGGTGACTGAAGCTTTCTTT	CASSQGTGGRVTEAFF
TRBJ2-1	.	.	TRBV4-2	TGTGCCAGCAGCCAGCACACATTTGGTGAGCAGTTCTTC	CASSQHTFGEQFF
TRBJ2-3	.	.	TRBV5-4	TGTGCCAGCAGCTACGGACCCGCAGGGACAGATACGCAGTATTTT	CASSYGPAGTDTQYF
TRBJ2-7	TRBD2	.	TRBV20-1	TGCAGTGCTAGTGACAGCGGGGGGCCCTACGAGCAGTACTTC	CSASDSGGPYEQYF
TRBJ2-3	TRBD2	.	TRBV20-1	TGCAGTGCTAGTCGCGGGGGGGCGACAGATACGCAGTATTTT	CSASRGGATDTQYF
TRBJ2-1	TRBD2	.	TRBV6-2/TRBV6-3	TGTGCCAGCAGCGCCGGGACTAGCATAAACAATGAGCAGTTCTTC	CASSAGTSINNEQFF
TRBJ1-5	.	.	TRBV19	TGTGCCAGTACCAGGGTAGGGGATAATCAGCCCCAGCATTTT	CASTRVGDNQPQHF
TRBJ1-6	TRBD1	.	TRBV2	TGTGCCGTGAAGGGACAGGGGAATTCACCCCTCCACTTT	CAVKGQGNSPLHF
TRBJ2-3	TRBD2	.	TRBV3-1/TRBV3-2	TGTGCCAGCAGCCAAGTGAGGAGACTAGCGGGGGGCCTCCGGGATACGCAGTATTTT	CASSQVRRLAGGLRDTQYF
TRBJ1-6	.	.	TRBV28	TGTGCCAGCAGTTTAGGGCAGGGGATTTCACCCCTCCACTTT	CASSLGQGISPLHF
TRBJ1-1	.	.	TRBV11-3	TGTGCCAGCAGCCCTACAGGGTGGAACACTGAAGCTTTCTTT	CASSPTGWNTEAFF
TRBJ2-7	TRBD2	.	TRBV7-9	TGTGCCAGCAGCTTAGGACTAGCGGGGTCCACCTACGAGCAGTACTTC	CASSLGLAGSTYEQYF
TRBJ1-4	TRBD1	.	TRBV15	TGTGCCACCAACGGCGGGACAGGAGCCGACTTAGGTGAAAAACTGTTTTTT	CATNGGTGADLGEKLFF
TRBJ2-7	TRBD1	.	TRBV5-1	TGCGCCAGCAGCCCGGGACAGCTCCTAGACGAGCAGTACTTC	CASSPGQLLDEQYF